This TCR beta chain emerged from a study of tumor and adjacent non-tumor tissue in lung cancer. Study-level information: There were 11 to 12 adenocarcinoma, a couple of squamous cell carcinoma and 1 small cell lung cancer cases. General study findings and limits: Tumor tissue had significantly higher TCR diversity than normal lung. Tumor repertoires had a smaller top 100 clone share than normal lung. Patients with more diverse tumor TCRs had worse survival.

The template was RNA from unsorted bulk tissue. TCRbeta libraries were built with three rounds of nested PCR, modified from ARM-PCR. TCRdb re-analysed the multiplex PCR reads in MiXCR, keeping a single row per CDR3 protein. The profile shows about 90,000 distinct CDR3 sequences, 61% of them singletons. Concerning this clonotype: Its cognate antigen is unknown. The junction departs from germline at one end; a sequencing error may be responsible.

The germline V gene has CDR1 SQVTM and CDR2 ANQGSEA. CDR3 length: 14 amino acids. Source material: lung tumor tissue. This clonotype was sampled from a man in his 70s with non-small cell lung cancer. The V call is TRBV29-1, the J call TRBJ2-3, with TRBD2 as a possible D gene (5 bases). The CDR3, as DNA: TGCAGGTCTCGGGGTGGGTTCGGCACAGATGCGCAGTATTTT. Protein product: CRSRGGFGTDAQYF.